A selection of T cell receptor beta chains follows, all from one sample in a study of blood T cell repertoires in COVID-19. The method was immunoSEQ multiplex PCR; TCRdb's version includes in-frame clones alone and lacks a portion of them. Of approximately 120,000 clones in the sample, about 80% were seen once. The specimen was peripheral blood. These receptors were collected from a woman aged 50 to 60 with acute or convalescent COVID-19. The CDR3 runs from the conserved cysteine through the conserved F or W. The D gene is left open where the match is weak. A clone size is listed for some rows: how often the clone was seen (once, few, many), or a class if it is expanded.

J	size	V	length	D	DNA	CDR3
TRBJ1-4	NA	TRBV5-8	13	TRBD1	TGTGCCAGCAGCTCCGACCAGGGGGAAGGACTGTTTTTT	CASSSDQGEGLFF
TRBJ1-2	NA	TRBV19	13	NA	TGTGCCAGTAGTACTCCCGCGGGGGAGGGCTACACCTTC	CASSTPAGEGYTF
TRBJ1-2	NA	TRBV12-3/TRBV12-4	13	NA	TGTGCCAGCAGTTTTCCAGGTAGCTATGGCTACACCTTC	CASSFPGSYGYTF
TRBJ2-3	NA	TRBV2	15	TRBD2	TGTGCCAGCAGTCCTACTAGCGGGGGGGCTGATACGCAGTATTTT	CASSPTSGGADTQYF
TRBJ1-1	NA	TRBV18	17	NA	TGTGCCAGCTCATTACGGGCCGGGGGAACGGTGGACACTGAAGCTTTCTTT	CASSLRAGGTVDTEAFF
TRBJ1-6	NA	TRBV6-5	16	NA	TGTGCCAGCAGTTACTCGGGGAGCTCCTATAATTCACCCCTCCACTTT	CASSYSGSSYNSPLHF
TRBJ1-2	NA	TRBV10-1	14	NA	TGCGCCAGCAGTGAGTCCGGCGAGGGCTATGGCTACACCTTC	CASSESGEGYGYTF
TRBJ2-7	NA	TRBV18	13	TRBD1	TGTGCCAGCTCCCGGGACAGCATCTACGAGCAGTACTTC	CASSRDSIYEQYF
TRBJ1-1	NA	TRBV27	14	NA	TGTGCCAGCAGTTCCGCAGGGGATCGGGCTGAAGCTTTCTTT	CASSSAGDRAEAFF
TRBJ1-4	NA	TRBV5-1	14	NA	TGCGCCAGCAGCCGACAGGCCGATAATGAAAAACTGTTTTTT	CASSRQADNEKLFF
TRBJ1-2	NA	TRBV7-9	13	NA	TGTGCCAGCAGCCGGGGGGAATCCTATGGCTACACCTTC	CASSRGESYGYTF
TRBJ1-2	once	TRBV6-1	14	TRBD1	TGTGCCAGCAGTGAGGGGACAGGGACCTATGGCTACACCTTC	CASSEGTGTYGYTF
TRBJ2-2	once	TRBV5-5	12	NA	TGTGCCAGCAGCCCAAACACCGGGGAGCTGTTTTTT	CASSPNTGELFF
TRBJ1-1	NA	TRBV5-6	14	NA	TGTGCCAGCAGCTTGGTCAGGGGGAACACTGAAGCTTTCTTT	CASSLVRGNTEAFF
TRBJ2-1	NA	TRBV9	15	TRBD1	TGTGCCAGCAGCTCCGGGACAGGACCGTACAATGAGCAGTTCTTC	CASSSGTGPYNEQFF
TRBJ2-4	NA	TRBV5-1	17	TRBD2	TGCGCCAGCAGCCCCAACGGACTAGCGGGGATGGGGAACATTCAGTACTTC	CASSPNGLAGMGNIQYF
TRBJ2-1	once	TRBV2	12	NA	TGTGCCAGCATGAGGTCTCGGAATGAGCAGTTCTTC	CASMRSRNEQFF
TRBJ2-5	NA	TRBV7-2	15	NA	TGTGCCAGCAGCTTAGGGCAGGGGTCCTCCAAGACCCAGTACTTC	CASSLGQGSSKTQYF
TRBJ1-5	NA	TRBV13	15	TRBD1	TGTGCCAGCAGCTTCGGACAGGGTTATAATCAGCCCCAGCATTTT	CASSFGQGYNQPQHF
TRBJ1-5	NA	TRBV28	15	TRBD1	TGTGCCAGCAGTTCCCCGGGACAGGGGCATCAGCCCCAGCATTTT	CASSSPGQGHQPQHF
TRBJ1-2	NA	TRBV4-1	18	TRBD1	TGCGCCAGCAGCCAAGGCACCCCCGGCGGGACAGGGATCTTGGGCTACACCTTC	CASSQGTPGGTGILGYTF
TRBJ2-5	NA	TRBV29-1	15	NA	TGCAGCGTTGATCTGAGTCGACAGACCCAAGAGACCCAGTACTTC	CSVDLSRQTQETQYF
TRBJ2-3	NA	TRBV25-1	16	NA	TGTGCCAGCAGTGAATCGGCAGGGGTAAGCACAGATACGCAGTATTTT	CASSESAGVSTDTQYF
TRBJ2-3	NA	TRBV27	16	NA	TGTGCCAGCAGTTCCCCGCGGCGAACTAGCACAGATACGCAGTATTTT	CASSSPRRTSTDTQYF
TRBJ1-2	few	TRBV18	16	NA	TGTGCCAGCTCCCCCTTAATACGAGATTTCATCTATGGCTACACCTTC	CASSPLIRDFIYGYTF
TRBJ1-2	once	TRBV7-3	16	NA	TGTGCCAGCAGCCCCGTTGGGGGCAGGGAAAACTATGGCTACACCTTC	CASSPVGGRENYGYTF
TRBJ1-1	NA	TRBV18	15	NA	TGTGCCAGCTCCCCCCAGGGGATGGGAAACACTGAAGCTTTCTTT	CASSPQGMGNTEAFF
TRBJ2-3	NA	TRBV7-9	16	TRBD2	TGTGCCAGCGGGGGTCTAGCGGGGGTTAGCACAGATACGCAGTATTTT	CASGGLAGVSTDTQYF
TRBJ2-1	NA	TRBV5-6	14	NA	TGTGCCAGCAGCGGCGGGGTTTCCTACAATGAGCAGTTCTTC	CASSGGVSYNEQFF
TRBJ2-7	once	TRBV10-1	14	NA	TGCGCCAGCAGTGAGGGGGGGGCCTTCTACGAGCAGTACTTC	CASSEGGAFYEQYF
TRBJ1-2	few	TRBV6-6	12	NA	TGTGCCAGCAGTTACGCACAGATGGGCTACACCTTC	CASSYAQMGYTF
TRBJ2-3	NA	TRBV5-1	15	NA	TGCGCCAGCAGCTTGGTAGGGGAAAGCACAGATACGCAGTATTTT	CASSLVGESTDTQYF
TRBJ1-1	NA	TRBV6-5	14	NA	TGTGCCAGCAGTTTCCTTAACAGGAACACTGAAGCTTTCTTT	CASSFLNRNTEAFF
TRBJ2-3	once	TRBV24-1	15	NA	TGTGCCACCAGTCATGGGGGGACTGGCACAGATACGCAGTATTTT	CATSHGGTGTDTQYF
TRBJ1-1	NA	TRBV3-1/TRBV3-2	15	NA	TGTGCCAGCAGCCGAACCGGGGTCATGAACACTGAAGCTTTCTTT	CASSRTGVMNTEAFF
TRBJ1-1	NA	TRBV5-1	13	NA	TGCGCCAGCAGCTTGGGGGGCGACACTGAAGCTTTCTTT	CASSLGGDTEAFF
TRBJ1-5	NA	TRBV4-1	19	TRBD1	TGCGCCAGCAGCCCCATGACAGGGGGTGGCGGGTATAGCAATCAGCCCCAGCATTTT	CASSPMTGGGGYSNQPQHF
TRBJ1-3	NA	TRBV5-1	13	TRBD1	TGCGCCAGCAGCTTGAACAGGGGTGACACCATATATTTT	CASSLNRGDTIYF
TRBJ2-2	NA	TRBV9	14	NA	TGTGCCAGCAGGGGGACTTCTAACACCGGGGAGCTGTTTTTT	CASRGTSNTGELFF
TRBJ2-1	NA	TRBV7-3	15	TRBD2	TGTGCCAGCAGCTTGAGCGGGGGTGGATACAATGAGCAGTTCTTC	CASSLSGGGYNEQFF
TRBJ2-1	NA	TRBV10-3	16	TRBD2	TGTGCCATCAGTGAGCCGGGGCGGGGGGTCTACAATGAGCAGTTCTTC	CAISEPGRGVYNEQFF
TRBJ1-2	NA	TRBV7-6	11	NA	TGTGCCAGCAGCCCAGGGTCTGGCTACACCTTC	CASSPGSGYTF
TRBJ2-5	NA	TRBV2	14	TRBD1	TGTGCCAGCAGACAGGGGGGATCAACAGAGACCCAGTACTTC	CASRQGGSTETQYF
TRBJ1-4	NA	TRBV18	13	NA	TGTGCCAGCTCACCGAACTTACGGGAAAAACTGTTTTTT	CASSPNLREKLFF
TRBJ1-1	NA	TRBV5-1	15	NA	TGCGCCAGCAGCTTGGGCGCAGGGCGGAACACTGAAGCTTTCTTT	CASSLGAGRNTEAFF
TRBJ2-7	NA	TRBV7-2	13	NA	TGTGCCAGCAGCTCCGACAGGAACTACGAGCAGTACTTC	CASSSDRNYEQYF
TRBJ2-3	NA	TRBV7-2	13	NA	TGTGCCAGCAGCTTTCCGGGGGTGGATACGCAGTATTTT	CASSFPGVDTQYF
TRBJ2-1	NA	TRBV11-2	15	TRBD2	TGTGCCAGCAGCTTAGGGCGGGGGAACAACAATGAGCAGTTCTTC	CASSLGRGNNNEQFF
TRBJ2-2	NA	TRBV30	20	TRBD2	TGTGCCTGGAGTCCTTCGGGGGGAACCCGGCAGCGAAGGGTCACCGGGGAGCTGTTTTTT	CAWSPSGGTRQRRVTGELFF
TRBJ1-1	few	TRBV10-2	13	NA	TGCGCCAGCAGTCGACAATTGAACACTGAAGCTTTCTTT	CASSRQLNTEAFF
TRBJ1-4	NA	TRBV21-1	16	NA	TGTGCCAGCAGCAAAACCCCCCCGGCGTCGGGGGAAAAACTGTTTTTT	CASSKTPPASGEKLFF
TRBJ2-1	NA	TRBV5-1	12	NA	TGCGCCAGCAGCTTTAGCCGGAATGAGCAGTTCTTC	CASSFSRNEQFF
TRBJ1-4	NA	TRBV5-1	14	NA	TGCGCCAGCTCGCAAGTTGGAGTTAATGAAAAACTGTTTTTT	CASSQVGVNEKLFF
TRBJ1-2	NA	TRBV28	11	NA	TGTGCCAGCAGAGGCTCGGGTGGCTACACCTTC	CASRGSGGYTF
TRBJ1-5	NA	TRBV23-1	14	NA	TGCGCCAGCAGTCAAAACGGACAACGAAAGCCCCAGCATTTT	CASSQNGQRKPQHF